This T cell receptor beta chain stems from a study of blood T cell repertoires in COVID-19. Repertoires were generated with immunoSEQ multiplex PCR, while TCRdb's copy carries only in-frame clones and drops some. In the table there are approximately 300,000 clones, around 90% of which are singletons. CDR3 length: 12 residues. V lost 7 bases to trimming and J lost 4 bases, with 13 bases between them. Germline V gives CDR1 SQVTM, CDR2 ANQGSEA. The chain joins TRBV29-1 to TRBJ1-2; D not certain. The TCR sequence derives from a woman between 50 and 59 years old who had recovered from COVID-19. What was sequenced was peripheral blood. The CDR3 DNA is TGCAGCGCCCCGGAATCGGGCTATGGCTACACCTTC. Translated: CSAPESGYGYTF.